One and the same sample provided the 21 T cell receptor beta chains below, sequenced in a study of regulatory T cells in long-lasting Graves disease. The time point denotes: newly diagnosed GD, antithyroid drugs for less than 3 months. From RNA extracted from PBMCs, the TCR library was made. The authors built TCR beta libraries using iRepertoire HTBI primers and Arm-PCR of CDR3 regions. TCRdb reprocessed the multiplex PCR reads via MiXCR and lists one record per CDR3 protein. The sample consists of roughly 610,000 distinct CDR3 sequences, about 16% of them appearing once. These same records also appear under a second study, on T cells in Graves' hyperthyroidism and ophthalmopathy.

Sequencing was performed on peripheral blood mononuclear cells (PBMCs), taken at new diagnosis, from a patient treated with antithyroid drugs. The receptors derive from a man between 18 and 29 years old with Graves disease.

This clonotype has a handful of counts. This chain joins TRBV12-3 or TRBV12-4 and TRBJ2-1, with a possible D match to TRBD2 (6 bases). V lost 6 bases and J 1 base, leaving 13 bases between the germline ends. The CDR3 is 15 residues long. The CDR3 reads CASRVPGLSYNEQFF. The DNA of the CDR3 is TGTGCCAGCAGAGTACCGGGACTGTCCTACAATGAGCAGTTCTTC.

This clonotype was picked up a small number of times. The CDR3 nucleotides are TGTGCCAGCAGTGAAGAGCTAGCGGGAGACCCGACCCAGTACTTC. Amino acid sequence: CASSEELAGDPTQYF. The V and J genes are TRBV6-1 and TRBJ2-3, with 10 bases lining up with TRBD2. The assigned J gene may be wrong: the sequence end matches TRBJ2-5 better. This CDR3 is built from 15 residues. Germline V CDR1 and CDR2: MNHNS, SASEGT.

Ten or more counts support this clonotype. The J gene is TRBJ2-1, the V gene TRBV5-1; TRBD1 agrees at 8 bases. CDR3 length equals 15 residues. V lost 4 bases, J lost 7 bases, and 10 bases stayed unmatched. Germline-derived CDR1 and CDR2 are SGHRS and YFSETQ. The CDR3 region is CASSLRDRTINEQFF. In DNA form, the CDR3 reads TGCGCCAGCAGCCTCCGGGACAGGACAATTAATGAGCAGTTCTTC.

The sample holds a few counts of this clonotype. The V and J genes are TRBV30 and TRBJ2-2, with TRBD2 as a possible D gene (6 bases). Germline loops: CDR1 GTSNPN, CDR2 SVGIG (reference sequence). The V and J ends lost 0 bases and 4 bases respectively, with 9 bases between them. The CDR3 length is 14 residues. CDR3 nucleotide sequence: TGTGCCTGGAGTGTAGTGGGAGGCACCGGGGAGCTGTTTTTT. Translation gives CAWSVVGGTGELFF.

For the CDR3, the DNA is TGTGCCAGCAGCCCCCCAATTGTTGGGGCCGACACTGAAGCTTTCTTT. Its protein product is CASSPPIVGADTEAFF. The chain couples TRBV7-9 to TRBJ1-1; maybe TRBD1 (5 bases). The CDR3 totals 16 residues. Germline values: CDR1 SEHNR, CDR2 FQNEAQ (reference sequence). V dropped 5 bases and J dropped 3 bases, with 19 bases sitting between them.

V usage is TRBV28 and J usage is TRBJ2-1, with TRBD1 matching 7 bases. The germline V gene encodes CDR1 MDHEN and CDR2 SYDVKM. The V and J ends lost 8 bases and 9 bases, in that order; junction bases with no gene match: 13. The CDR3 covers 14 residues. Written as DNA, the CDR3 is TGTGCCAGCCACCTGGGACAGACCCACAGTGAGCAGTTCTTC. It encodes CASHLGQTHSEQFF.

The chain carries TRBV7-9 and TRBJ2-3; 7 bases are a match to TRBD1. Losses at the gene ends were 6 bases for V and 4 bases for J; bases not matched to a gene: 7. Germline CDR1 SEHNR, CDR2 FQNEAQ (reference sequence). There are 14 residues in the CDR3. The chain's CDR3 is CASRGDRDADTQYF. Here the CDR3 DNA reads TGTGCCAGCAGAGGAGACAGGGACGCAGATACGCAGTATTTT.

This clonotype showed up many times. J is TRBJ2-7 and V is TRBV5-1; no clear D gene. The germline V gene encodes CDR1 SGHRS and CDR2 YFSETQ. The CDR3 contains 15 residues. V lost 0 bases and J 0 bases, leaving 10 bases between the germline ends. In nucleotides, the CDR3 is TGCGCCAGCAGCTTGGGTCAGGAAAACTCCTACGAGCAGTACTTC. It encodes CASSLGQENSYEQYF.

Ten or more counts support this clonotype. This chain joins TRBV12-3 or TRBV12-4 and TRBJ2-5; tentatively, D is TRBD2 (6 bases). V dropped 6 bases and J dropped 1 base, with 12 bases sitting between them. This CDR3 has 14 amino acids. The chain's CDR3 is CASSLGGVQETQYF. CDR3 DNA: TGTGCCAGCAGCCTAGGAGGGGTCCAAGAGACCCAGTACTTC.

This clonotype has more than one count but fewer than ten. This chain uses TRBV20-1 with TRBJ2-2; TRBD2 agrees at 7 bases. Germline-derived CDR1 and CDR2 are DFQATT and SNEGSKA (reference sequence). Losses at the gene ends were 0 bases for V and 5 bases for J; bases not matched to a gene: 9. This CDR3 comprises 16 residues. CDR3 amino acids: CSARDSAGERTGELFF. The CDR3 DNA is TGCAGTGCTAGAGATTCGGCGGGAGAGAGAACCGGGGAGCTGTTTTTT.

This clonotype was found a few times. The V call is TRBV30, the J call TRBJ1-6; TRBD1 matches 8 bases. V dropped 2 bases and J dropped 9; count of bases not matched to a gene: 6. This CDR3 is built from 14 residues. The germline gives CDR1 GTSNPN, CDR2 SVGIG (reference sequence). The CDR3 DNA follows: TGTGCCTGGAGTCTCGGGACAGGCATTTCACCCCTCCACTTT. This encodes CAWSLGTGISPLHF.

Written as DNA, the CDR3 is TGCAGTGCTAGCCCCCGGACCTACAATGAGCAGTTCTTC. This translates into CSASPRTYNEQFF. The V call is TRBV20-1, the J call TRBJ2-1; D unresolved. CDR1 and CDR2 (germline): DFQATT, SNEGSKA (reference sequence). With 3 bases removed from V and 2 bases from J, the gap between germline ends came to 8 bases. The CDR3 is 13 amino acids.

With regard to this clonotype: Sequence at one end of the junction differs from germline and may be a read error. The gene calls are TRBV3-1 and TRBJ1-3; unclear D gene. The CDR3 covers 13 residues. Germline CDR1 LGHDT, CDR2 YNNKEL (reference sequence). Written as DNA, the CDR3 is TGTGCCAGCAGCCCCTCGTCAGGAAACACCGTATATTTT. It translates to CASSPSSGNTVYF.

This clonotype was found many times. The chain combines TRBV13 with TRBJ2-3; D might be TRBD1 or TRBD2, each matching 5 bases. The CDR3 sequence is 13 residues long. Germline CDR1 and CDR2: PRHDT and FYEKMQ (reference sequence). V was pared by 5 bases and J by 2 bases, with 8 bases between. The CDR3, as DNA: TGTGCCAGCAGCCTCGGGACCACAGATACGCAGTATTTT. Its protein product is CASSLGTTDTQYF.

This clonotype was found many times. The chain is built from TRBV6-1 and TRBJ2-7; 10 bases are shared with TRBD1. Looked up from germline, CDR1 is MNHNS and CDR2 is SASEGT. V shed 8 bases, J shed 3 bases, and the junction held 7 bases outside the gene matches. CDR3 length: 14 amino acids. The CDR3 region has the DNA TGTGCCAGCTTTTCCGGGACAGGGGACTACGAGCAGTACTTC. It specifies CASFSGTGDYEQYF.

The table lists this clonotype with many counts. The chain uses TRBV12-3 or TRBV12-4 and TRBJ2-2; D might be TRBD1 (5 bases). The CDR3 sequence is 15 residues long. Deletions cut 3 bases from V and 1 base from J, with 9 bases between. CDR3 sequence (DNA): TGTGCCAGCAGTTTTGGGGCGCGGAACACCGGGGAGCTGTTTTTT. Its protein is CASSFGARNTGELFF.

CDR3 DNA sequence: TGTGCCAGCAGCCACGGACTTCTCCAAGAGACCCAGTACTTC. Translating it yields CASSHGLLQETQYF. The V gene is TRBV6-2 or TRBV6-3, the J gene TRBJ2-5; possible D gene TRBD2, 5 bases. This CDR3 is 14 amino acids long. CDR1 and CDR2 (germline): MNHEY, SVGEGT. The V end was cut by 6 bases, the J end by 1 base, with 12 bases between.

This clonotype was observed a handful of times. The chain has TRBV5-1 and TRBJ2-2, with TRBD2 matching over 7 bases. This CDR3 spans 15 amino acids. Germline V CDR1 and CDR2: SGHRS, YFSETQ. V shed 4 bases, J shed 8 bases, and the junction held 11 bases outside the gene matches. The CDR3 spells CASSGLGAYWGELFF. In DNA, the CDR3 is TGCGCCAGCAGCGGACTAGGCGCTTATTGGGGGGAGCTGTTTTTT.

V is TRBV12-3 or TRBV12-4 and J is TRBJ1-4, with D possibly matching TRBD1 (5 bases). The CDR3 extends over 13 amino acids. With 5 bases removed from V and 14 bases from J, the gap between germline ends came to 18 bases. The CDR3 region has the DNA TGTGCCAGCAGTCCCGGAACAGGAAAGACCCTGTTTTTT. Translated: CASSPGTGKTLFF.

In this sample, this clonotype turned up many times. Written as DNA, the CDR3 is TGTGCCAGCAGCTTAGTTGTTCTAGCGGGAGTGGGTGTTGCCTCAGATACGCAGTATTTT. Encoded protein: CASSLVVLAGVGVASDTQYF. The chain combines TRBV7-8 with TRBJ2-3, with 10 bases aligning to TRBD2. The germline V gene has CDR1 SGHVS and CDR2 FQNEAQ. V lost 1 base, J lost 4 bases, and 17 bases stayed unmatched. The CDR3 runs to 20 residues.

This clonotype was seen repeatedly, ten times or more. The V and J genes are TRBV11-3 and TRBJ1-1; no firm D call. Germline V lookup: CDR1 SGHNT, CDR2 YENEEA. V was pared by 7 bases and J by 3 bases, with 6 bases between. The CDR3 contains 11 residues. The CDR3 is CASTQDTEAFF. The CDR3 DNA sequence: TGTGCCAGCACCCAGGACACTGAAGCTTTCTTT.